These 13 T cell receptor beta chains came from one sample sequenced in a study of blood T cell repertoires in COVID-19. Here immunoSEQ multiplex PCR was the method, and the copy in TCRdb shows in-frame clones only, minus some. The table lists approximately 310,000 clones, about 89% of them singletons. The sequenced sample was peripheral blood. The receptors originated from a woman aged 45-60 years who had recovered from COVID-19.

This clone came up a few times. The chain has TRBV10-2 and TRBJ2-7; a weak D match, TRBD2 (6 bases). V was pared by 6 bases and J by 4 bases, with 19 bases between. CDR1 is WSHSY and CDR2 is SAAADI in the germline V gene. There are 15 residues in the CDR3. CDR3 nucleotide sequence: TGCGCCAGCAGCCCTTCTAGCGAGGCGGGATACGAGCAGTACTTC. Its translation: CASSPSSEAGYEQYF.

The rearrangement links TRBV7-2 to TRBJ1-5; the match to TRBD1 covers 7 bases. The CDR3 has 15 residues. Germline values: CDR1 SGHTA, CDR2 FQGNSA. With 5 bases clipped from V and 9 bases from J, the junction kept 13 bases outside the gene matches. DNA of the CDR3: TGTGCCAGCAGCCCGACGCCGGGTACAGGGGCGCCCCAGCATTTT. It encodes CASSPTPGTGAPQHF.

V and J are TRBV19 and TRBJ1-6, with D possibly TRBD1 on 6 matching bases. The CDR3 runs 17 residues. Between the trimmed V and J ends, which lost 2 bases and 4 bases, there was a span of 15 bases. Germline CDR1 and CDR2: LNHDA and SQIVND (reference sequence). The CDR3 reads CASSIFGTTLYNSPLHF. Here the CDR3 DNA reads TGTGCCAGTAGTATATTCGGGACAACCCTATATAATTCACCCCTCCACTTT.

The CDR3 nucleotides are TGTGCCAGCACCTCCGTGGCAGGGGGGTTCAATGAGCAGTTCTTC. Residues: CASTSVAGGFNEQFF. The chain uses TRBV28 and TRBJ2-1, with a possible D match to TRBD1 (7 bases). The CDR3 has 15 amino acids. Trimming cost V 7 bases and J 6 bases, with 19 bases left between them. Germline CDR1 reads MDHEN; CDR2 reads SYDVKM. The full variable domain, in which reference TRBV28 and TRBJ2-1 provide the parts outside the CDR3, is DVKVTQSSRYLVKRTGEKVFLECVQDMDHENMFWYRQDPGLGLRLIYFSYDVKMKEKGDIPEGYSVSREKKERFSLILESASTNQTSMYLCASTSVAGGFNEQFFGPGTRLTVL.

The genes are TRBV4-1 and TRBJ2-1; 7 positions agree with TRBD2. The length of the CDR3 is 15 residues. The trim removed 5 bases at V and 6 bases at J, leaving 10 bases unmatched. Germline CDR1 MGHRA, CDR2 YSYEKL. CDR3 sequence: CASSDPPRGGNEQFF. Written as DNA, the CDR3 is TGCGCCAGCAGCGATCCCCCTCGCGGGGGCAATGAGCAGTTCTTC.

The gene calls are TRBV6-6 and TRBJ2-3; the D gene is possibly TRBD2 (6 bases). Trimming pared 7 bases from V and 1 base from J, leaving 6 bases between. The CDR3 length is 12 residues. The germline gives CDR1 MNHNY, CDR2 SVGAGI (reference sequence). DNA of the CDR3: TGTGCCAGCAAGCGGGGCACAGATACGCAGTATTTT. Protein product: CASKRGTDTQYF.

The gene calls are TRBV25-1 and TRBJ1-6, with D possibly TRBD1 on 5 matching bases. CDR3 length: 15 amino acids. Germline loops: CDR1 MGHDK, CDR2 SYGVNS. The V and J ends lost 4 bases and 3 bases respectively, with 10 bases between them. The CDR3 protein is CASSVEDSYNSPLHF. For the CDR3, the DNA is TGTGCCAGCAGTGTGGAAGACAGCTATAATTCACCCCTCCACTTT.

The V and J genes are TRBV4-3 and TRBJ1-3, with unresolved D. The CDR3 totals 14 residues. Germline loops: CDR1 LGHNA, CDR2 YSLEER. Trimming took off 5 bases at V and 2 bases at J, with 10 bases between the two ends. CDR3 nucleotide sequence: TGCGCCAGCAGCTCACACATGACTGGAAACACCATATATTTT. Translation gives CASSSHMTGNTIYF.

V and J are TRBV19 and TRBJ2-2, with TRBD1 identical over 11 bases. The junction had 8 bases not matched to a gene; V was cut back by 10 bases and J by 4 bases. Germline CDR1 is LNHDA and CDR2 is SQIVND (reference sequence). This CDR3 region has 15 residues. The CDR3 DNA follows: TGTGCCACGAAGCGGGGACAGGGGGGCACCGGGGAGCTGTTTTTT. It is translated as CATKRGQGGTGELFF.

The chain combines TRBV28 with TRBJ2-2; 10 nucleotides align to TRBD2. CDR1 and CDR2 (germline): MDHEN, SYDVKM. V shed 6 bases and J 8 bases; nucleotides not matched to a gene: 15. The CDR3 covers 17 residues. The CDR3 loop is CASSLRLAGQKGGELFF. The CDR3 DNA reads TGTGCCAGCAGCTTGAGACTAGCGGGTCAAAAAGGGGGGGAGCTGTTTTTT.

The chain joins TRBV11-3 to TRBJ2-2; D uncertain. Germline CDR1 SGHNT, CDR2 YENEEA. V shed 0 bases and J shed 4 bases, with 9 bases lying between them. The CDR3 extends over 15 amino acids. CDR3 region: CASSLDSYRTGELFF. For the CDR3, the DNA is TGTGCCAGCAGCTTAGATAGCTATCGCACCGGGGAGCTGTTTTTT.

This clone was detected a few times. This chain connects TRBV30 to TRBJ2-7; possibly TRBD2 for D (5 bases). The CDR3 is 14 residues long. With 0 bases removed from V and 6 bases from J, the gap between germline ends came to 15 bases. Germline V gene data show CDR1 as GTSNPN and CDR2 as SVGIG (reference sequence). CDR3 region: CAWSVDRLSVEQYF. The CDR3 nucleotides read TGTGCCTGGAGTGTCGATCGACTATCGGTCGAGCAGTACTTC.

This chain connects TRBV6-5 to TRBJ2-5, with TRBD1 identical over 9 bases. Germline trimming cut 6 bases from V and 5 bases from J; bases unmatched to any gene: 7. Germline CDR1 is MNHEY and CDR2 is SVGAGI. CDR3 length: 14 amino acids. In nucleotides, the CDR3 is TGTGCCAGCAGGCTAACAGGGGGCTGGGAGACCCAGTACTTC. This gives the protein CASRLTGGWETQYF.